The 30 T cell receptor beta chains below come from one sample, sequenced in a study of Graves' ophthalmopathy and Graves' hyperthyroidism. Amplifying from RNA transcripts, the study obtained TCR beta CDR3 regions. Second-round multiplex PCR came after first-round RT-PCR with HTBI primers. TCRdb re-called the multiplex PCR reads with MiXCR, one entry per CDR3 protein. The table lists about 620,000 distinct CDR3 sequences, 22% of them singletons, with around 7% in the top ten. Sequencing was carried out using peripheral blood. The receptors here all came from a woman between 18 and 29 years old with stable Graves' hyperthyroidism. Some clones in this sample may be carry-over from other donors' samples.

The chain recombines TRBV6-5 with TRBJ2-3; the D is unclear. Trimming removed 4 bases at V and 3 bases at J, with 8 bases between. CDR1 is MNHEY, CDR2 SVGAGI, per germline. The CDR3 contains 13 residues. The CDR3 spells CASSLRVTDTQYF. The CDR3 nucleotides read TGTGCCAGCAGTTTAAGGGTAACAGATACGCAGTATTTT.

This clonotype came up many times. The CDR3 DNA reads as TGTGCCAGCAGTGCACCAGGGTCTGGCAATCAGCCCCAGCATTTT. Translated, it gives CASSAPGSGNQPQHF. J is TRBJ1-5 and V is TRBV6-1; D possibly corresponds to TRBD1 (5 bases). The V and J ends lost 4 bases and 2 bases respectively, with 12 bases between them. The CDR3 spans 15 residues. Per the germline V gene, CDR1 is MNHNS and CDR2 is SASEGT.

This clonotype was seen ten or more times. The chain uses TRBV11-2 and TRBJ2-2, with D unresolved. This CDR3 region has 14 residues. Trimming stripped 6 bases from V and 4 bases from J, with 12 bases between. Per germline, CDR1 SGHAT and CDR2 FQNNGV. The CDR3 loop is CASRAVTGTGELFF. DNA of the CDR3: TGTGCCAGCAGGGCGGTTACGGGCACCGGGGAGCTGTTTTTT.

This clonotype was observed many times. The V gene is TRBV12-3 or TRBV12-4, the J gene TRBJ2-5, with TRBD1 identical over 10 bases. There are 15 residues in the CDR3. Trimming at V came to 3 bases and at J to 6 bases, leaving 7 bases not matched to a gene. In DNA, the CDR3 is TGTGCCAGCAGTTTGAGACAGGGGGCTAAAAAGACCCAGTACTTC. Protein product: CASSLRQGAKKTQYF.

This clonotype was seen at least ten times. Here the CDR3 reads CASSRLADSYEQYF. The CDR3 DNA reads TGTGCCAGCAGCCGACTAGCGGACTCCTACGAGCAGTACTTC. The chain links TRBV6-1 to TRBJ2-7, with 9 positions matching TRBD2. Germline V lookup: CDR1 MNHNS, CDR2 SASEGT. The CDR3 consists of 14 residues. J was trimmed by 0 bases and V by 6 bases; bases with no gene match: 3.

The sample holds many counts of this clonotype. The V call is TRBV28, the J call TRBJ1-1; 8 bases map to TRBD1. CDR1 is MDHEN, CDR2 SYDVKM, per germline. Trimming at V came to 5 bases and at J to 6 bases, leaving 5 bases not matched to a gene. This CDR3 spans 13 amino acids. The CDR3 nucleotides read TGTGCCAGCAGTAGCGGACAGGGCGCTGAAGCTTTCTTT. This codes for CASSSGQGAEAFF.

This clonotype was seen more than once but under ten times. The CDR3 reads CASSLLGQGGTEAFF. CDR3 nucleotide sequence: TGTGCCAGCAGCCTCCTGGGACAGGGGGGAACTGAAGCTTTCTTT. The genes are TRBV5-4 and TRBJ1-1; 11 bases agree with TRBD1. This CDR3 contains 15 residues. V shed 4 bases, J shed 5 bases, and the junction held 7 bases outside the gene matches. Germline-derived CDR1 and CDR2 are SGHNT and YYREEE (reference sequence).

On this clonotype itself: This may be a read error: a much more frequent sequence differs by one nucleotide. This sequence joins TRBV7-2 and TRBJ2-7, with D maybe TRBD2 (5 bases). This CDR3 has 14 residues. Per germline, CDR1 SGHTA and CDR2 FQGNSA. Trimming left V 5 bases short and J 4 bases short, with 15 bases between. CDR3 bases: TGTGCCAGCAGCGCTGCCTCGGGGTGGTACGAGCAGTACTTC. Translated, it gives CASSAASGWYEQYF.

In this sample, this clonotype turned up many times. In nucleotides, the CDR3 is TGTGCCAGCAGTCGATACAGGGGGCGCTTTTACGAGCAGTACTTC. Its protein product is CASSRYRGRFYEQYF. The chain couples TRBV6-5 to TRBJ2-7, with TRBD1 matching over 9 bases. J was trimmed by 4 bases and V by 5 bases; bases with no gene match: 9. The CDR3 extends over 15 amino acids. The germline CDR1 and CDR2 sequences are MNHEY and SVGAGI.

This clonotype was found a few times. J is TRBJ2-5 and V is TRBV3-1; TRBD2 matches at 7 bases. This CDR3 is built from 13 residues. The trim removed 7 bases at V and 5 bases at J, leaving 7 bases unmatched. Germline CDR1 reads LGHDT; CDR2 reads YNNKEL (reference sequence). CDR3 coding DNA: TGTGCCAGCATGCGGGGGAGCGGGGAGACCCAGTACTTC. It encodes CASMRGSGETQYF.

The V gene is TRBV6-1, the J gene TRBJ2-7, with TRBD1 matching 11 bases. Germline CDR1 is MNHNS and CDR2 is SASEGT. With V trimmed by 7 bases and J by 3 bases, 5 bases remained unmatched. This CDR3 is built from 14 residues. DNA for the CDR3: TGTGCCAGCAAAGTCGGGACAGGGGGCTACGAGCAGTACTTC. This translates into CASKVGTGGYEQYF.

This clonotype was counted at least ten times. The J gene is TRBJ2-7, the V gene TRBV27; no clear D. The CDR3 length is 15 residues. Germline CDR1 MNHEY, CDR2 SMNVEV (reference sequence). V was trimmed by 5 bases and J by 0 bases, leaving 14 bases between them. The DNA for the CDR3 is TGTGCCAGCAGTGTGAGGCGCGGTCCCTCCTACGAGCAGTACTTC. Encoded protein: CASSVRRGPSYEQYF.

This sequence joins TRBV27 and TRBJ2-7; no clear D. Trimming cost V 5 bases and J 5 bases, with 13 bases left between them. This CDR3 has 13 residues. The germline CDR1 and CDR2 sequences are MNHEY and SMNVEV (reference sequence). CDR3 sequence (DNA): TGTGCCAGCAGTCCTCGCCCCCACCACGAGCAGTACTTC. This translates into CASSPRPHHEQYF.

This clonotype was observed a few times. This chain uses TRBV4-1 with TRBJ2-6; D is undetermined. V gave up 2 bases and J gave up 4 bases, with 9 bases separating them. CDR1 is MGHRA and CDR2 is YSYEKL in the germline V gene. CDR3 length: 15 amino acids. CDR3 DNA sequence: TGCGCCAGCAGCCAAACTTTAGGGGGGGCCAACGTCCTGACTTTC. Protein product: CASSQTLGGANVLTF.

A single count supports this clonotype. The chain combines TRBV5-8 with TRBJ2-5, with 9 bases fitting TRBD2. The CDR3 runs to 16 residues. CDR1 and CDR2 from the germline V gene are SGHTS and YDEGEE. The V segment lost 4 bases and the J segment 2 bases; nucleotides outside the gene matches: 9. The CDR3 coding sequence is TGTGCCAGCAGCCAATGGGCGGGAGGGCTGCAAGAGACCCAGTACTTC. Protein product: CASSQWAGGLQETQYF.

There are many counts of this clonotype. V is TRBV2 and J is TRBJ1-2, with TRBD1 as a possible D gene (6 bases). Germline V lookup: CDR1 SNHLY, CDR2 FYNNEI. Trimming took off 4 bases at V and 3 bases at J, with 21 bases between the two ends. The CDR3 is made up of 17 amino acids. CDR3 protein: CASSGLSGEGRDYGYTF. CDR3 nucleotides: TGTGCCAGCAGTGGATTATCAGGGGAAGGGCGAGACTATGGCTACACCTTC.

The V gene is TRBV5-5, the J gene TRBJ2-7; 9 bases agree with TRBD2. The CDR3 extends over 13 amino acids. Germline trimming cut 5 bases from V and 4 bases from J; bases unmatched to any gene: 4. Germline V gene data show CDR1 as SGHKS and CDR2 as YYEKEE (reference sequence). CDR3 region: CASRTAGGYEQYF. In DNA, the CDR3 is TGTGCCAGCAGAACAGCGGGGGGTTACGAGCAGTACTTC.

This clonotype came up many times. This chain links TRBV7-2 with TRBJ2-5, with 10 bases lining up with TRBD2. V trimming: 5 bases; J trimming: 5 bases; junction bases outside the gene matches: 8. The germline gives CDR1 SGHTA, CDR2 FQGNSA. The CDR3 extends over 15 amino acids. CDR3 bases: TGTGCCAGCAGCAAATCCGGGACTAGCGACGAGACCCAGTACTTC. It translates to CASSKSGTSDETQYF. Full variable domain (rest looked up from reference TRBV7-2 and TRBJ2-5): GAGVSQSPSNKVTEKGKDVELRCDPISGHTALYWYRQSLGQGLEFLIYFQGNSAPDKSGLPSDRFSAERTGGSVSTLTIQRTQQEDSAVYLCASSKSGTSDETQYFGPGTRLLVL.

In the case of this clonotype: The conserved phenylalanine or tryptophan normally closing the CDR3 is absent here, so this likely arose from a read error. The chain links TRBV12-3 or TRBV12-4 to TRBJ1-5; possible D gene TRBD1, 6 bases. The CDR3 is 14 amino acids. Deletions cut 3 bases from V and 2 bases from J, with 8 bases between. The CDR3: CASSFSGGNQPQHS. The CDR3 DNA is TGTGCCAGCAGTTTTTCAGGGGGCAATCAGCCCCAGCATTCT.

This clonotype has at least ten counts. V and J are TRBV7-6 and TRBJ2-5, with a possible D match to TRBD2 (6 bases). The V gene's germline CDR1 is SGHVS and CDR2 FNYEAQ. The CDR3 totals 14 residues. V lost 5 bases and J 2 bases, leaving 12 bases between the germline ends. CDR3 nucleotide sequence: TGTGCCAGCAGCAGTAGACGGGGGCAAGAGACCCAGTACTTC. Encoded protein: CASSSRRGQETQYF.

This clonotype has a count of ten or more. V usage is TRBV20-1 and J usage is TRBJ2-7; D perhaps matches TRBD2 (5 bases). CDR1 is DFQATT, CDR2 SNEGSKA, per germline (reference sequence). V lost 4 bases, J lost 1 base, and 8 bases lay in between. CDR3 length equals 12 residues. The CDR3 protein is CSATDYSYEQYF. The CDR3 DNA reads as TGCAGTGCTACTGACTATTCCTACGAGCAGTACTTC.

The CDR3, as DNA: TGTGCCAGCAGCCAAGATCCGGGACGGATGAACACTGAAGCTTTCTTT. It is translated as CASSQDPGRMNTEAFF. The rearrangement joins TRBV3-1 to TRBJ1-1, with D possibly TRBD1 on 5 matching bases. The ends were cut back, 0 bases at V and 0 bases at J, with 11 bases in the middle. Germline V lookup: CDR1 LGHDT, CDR2 YNNKEL (reference sequence). This CDR3 comprises 16 residues.

This clonotype was detected ten times or more. The chain joins TRBV5-1 to TRBJ1-1, with TRBD1 identical over 9 bases. With 2 bases clipped from V and 1 base from J, the junction kept 6 bases outside the gene matches. Germline V CDR1 and CDR2: SGHRS, YFSETQ. The length of the CDR3 is 16 residues. CDR3 region: CASSLGTGSPNTEAFF. The CDR3 DNA is TGCGCCAGCAGCTTAGGGACAGGGTCTCCGAACACTGAAGCTTTCTTT. Supplemented by reference TRBV5-1 and TRBJ1-1, the full variable domain reads KAGVTQTPRYLIKTRGQQVTLSCSPISGHRSVSWYQQTPGQGLQFLFEYFSETQRNKGNFPGRFSGRQFSNSRSEMNVSTLELGDSALYLCASSLGTGSPNTEAFFGQGTRLTVV.

The V gene is TRBV11-2, the J gene TRBJ2-3, with a possible D match to TRBD1 (5 bases). Trimming took 5 bases from V and 1 from J, leaving 19 bases between them. The CDR3 runs to 17 residues. Germline V gives CDR1 SGHAT, CDR2 FQNNGV. CDR3 nucleotide sequence: TGTGCCAGCAGCCCCTCTAGATATGAACAGGGCACAGATACGCAGTATTTT. Translating it yields CASSPSRYEQGTDTQYF.

This clonotype appeared many times. The chain carries TRBV7-2 and TRBJ1-3; D ambiguous. The CDR3 sequence is 14 residues long. V was pared by 0 bases and J by 6 bases, with 9 bases between. Germline-derived CDR1 and CDR2 are SGHTA and FQGNSA. The CDR3 is CASSLAEVLNTIYF. DNA for the CDR3: TGTGCCAGCAGCTTAGCGGAGGTCCTAAACACCATATATTTT.

The table lists this clonotype with many counts. The J gene is TRBJ1-2, the V gene TRBV12-3 or TRBV12-4; D is perhaps TRBD1 (5 bases). This CDR3 spans 16 amino acids. The ends were cut back, 6 bases at V and 2 bases at J, with 19 bases in the middle. The CDR3 loop reads CASSRRGAPLNYGYTF. DNA of the CDR3: TGTGCCAGCAGCCGCCGAGGGGCCCCCTTAAACTATGGCTACACCTTC.

CDR3 sequence: CASGLSGGADIQYF. In DNA, the CDR3 is TGTGCTAGTGGTTTGAGCGGGGGGGCGGACATTCAGTACTTC. The chain links TRBV12-5 to TRBJ2-4, with 10 bases lining up with TRBD2. The CDR3 loop spans 14 amino acids. The ends lost 2 bases at V and 8 bases at J; junction bases unmatched: 3. Germline V gene lookup returns CDR1 LGHNT and CDR2 FRNRAP.

The gene calls are TRBV28 and TRBJ1-1; maybe TRBD1 (5 bases). The CDR3 is 15 residues long. Germline CDR1 is MDHEN and CDR2 is SYDVKM. The V end was cut by 8 bases, the J end by 5 bases, with 21 bases between. CDR3 sequence reads: CASDDALEAGTEAFF. The DNA for the CDR3 is TGTGCCAGCGACGATGCGTTGGAGGCAGGGACTGAAGCTTTCTTT.

This clonotype was seen many times. The rearrangement joins TRBV3-1 to TRBJ1-3; possible D gene TRBD1, 5 bases. Germline V CDR1 and CDR2: LGHDT, YNNKEL (reference sequence). This CDR3 is built from 16 residues. With 0 bases removed from V and 0 bases from J, the gap between germline ends came to 9 bases. CDR3 DNA: TGTGCCAGCAGCCAAGATTTGACAGCCTCTGGAAACACCATATATTTT. This encodes CASSQDLTASGNTIYF.

This clonotype has ten or more counts. One end of the junction is discordant with germline, which a read error may explain. The chain has TRBV11-1 and TRBJ2-4, with D tentatively TRBD1 (5 bases). Per germline, CDR1 SGHAT and CDR2 FQDESV (reference sequence). This CDR3 is built from 12 residues. Written as DNA, the CDR3 is TGTGCCAGCAGCTCCGGTGTGGACATTAAGTACTTC. Translation gives CASSSGVDIKYF.